The clone carrying this TCR beta chain has only a few counts. Antigen unknown. The data were taken from a study of beta chain features in type 1 diabetes. Study outcomes and limitations: A definitive answer on HLA type influencing TCRB rearrangement was not reached here. Type 1 diabetes patients showed a moderate but significant shortening of TCRB CDR3s in all four CD4+ subsets.

This CDR3 contains 14 residues. The germline V gene encodes CDR1 SGHTA and CDR2 FQGNSA. V was cut by 5 bases and J by 7 bases, with 12 bases left in between. In all sorted populations, purity surpassed 98%. Reverse transcription of all isolated RNA meant that expressed TCRB transcripts were sequenced. The data were produced by immunoSEQ multiplex PCR, yet TCRdb's version contains in-frame clones alone and is incomplete. The data contain about 260,000 clones, 20% of them singletons. J is TRBJ1-6 and V is TRBV7-2; perhaps TRBD1 as D (6 bases). The receptor's source is a woman in her 40s with type 1 diabetes. Sequences were obtained from naive CD4+ T cells from blood. This CDR3 is CASSPWDTNSPLHF. CDR3 coding DNA: TGTGCCAGCAGCCCTTGGGACACCAATTCACCCCTCCACTTT. The whole variable domain, remainder taken from reference TRBV7-2 and TRBJ1-6, is GAGVSQSPSNKVTEKGKDVELRCDPISGHTALYWYRQSLGQGLEFLIYFQGNSAPDKSGLPSDRFSAERTGGSVSTLTIQRTQQEDSAVYLCASSPWDTNSPLHFGNGTRLTVT.